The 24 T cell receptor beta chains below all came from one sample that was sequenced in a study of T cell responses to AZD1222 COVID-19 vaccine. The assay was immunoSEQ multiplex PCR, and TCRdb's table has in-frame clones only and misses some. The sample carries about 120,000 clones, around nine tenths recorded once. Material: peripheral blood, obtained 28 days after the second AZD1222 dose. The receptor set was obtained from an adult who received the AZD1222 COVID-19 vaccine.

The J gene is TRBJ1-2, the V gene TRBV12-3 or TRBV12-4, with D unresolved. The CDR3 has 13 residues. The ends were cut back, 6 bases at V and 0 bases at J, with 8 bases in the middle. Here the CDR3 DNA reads TGTGCCAGCAGGCCACATCCTAACTATGGCTACACCTTC. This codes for CASRPHPNYGYTF.

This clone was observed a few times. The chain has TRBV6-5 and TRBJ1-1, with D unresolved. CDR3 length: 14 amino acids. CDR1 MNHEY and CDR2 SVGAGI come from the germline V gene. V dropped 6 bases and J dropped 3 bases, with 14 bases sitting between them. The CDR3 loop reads CASSIRFVDTEAFF. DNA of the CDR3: TGTGCCAGCAGCATAAGATTCGTGGACACTGAAGCTTTCTTT.

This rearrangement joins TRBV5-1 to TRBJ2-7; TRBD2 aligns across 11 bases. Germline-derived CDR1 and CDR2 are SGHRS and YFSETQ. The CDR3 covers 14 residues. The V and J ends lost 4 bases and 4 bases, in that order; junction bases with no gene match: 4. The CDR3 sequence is CASSRGLADYEQYF. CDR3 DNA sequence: TGCGCCAGCAGCCGGGGACTAGCGGATTACGAGCAGTACTTC.

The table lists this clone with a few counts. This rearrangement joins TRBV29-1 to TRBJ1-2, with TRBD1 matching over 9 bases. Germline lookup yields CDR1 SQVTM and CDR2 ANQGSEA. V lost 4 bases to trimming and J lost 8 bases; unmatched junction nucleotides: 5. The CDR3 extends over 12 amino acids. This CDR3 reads CSVVQGAYGYTF. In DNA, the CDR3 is TGCAGCGTTGTACAGGGGGCCTACGGCTACACCTTC.

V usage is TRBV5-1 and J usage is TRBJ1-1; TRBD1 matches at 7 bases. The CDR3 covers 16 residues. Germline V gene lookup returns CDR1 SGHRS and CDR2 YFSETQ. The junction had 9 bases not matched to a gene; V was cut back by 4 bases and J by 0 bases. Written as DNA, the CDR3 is TGCGCCAGCAGCCTCGGGACAGTTTCCATGAACACTGAAGCTTTCTTT. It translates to CASSLGTVSMNTEAFF.

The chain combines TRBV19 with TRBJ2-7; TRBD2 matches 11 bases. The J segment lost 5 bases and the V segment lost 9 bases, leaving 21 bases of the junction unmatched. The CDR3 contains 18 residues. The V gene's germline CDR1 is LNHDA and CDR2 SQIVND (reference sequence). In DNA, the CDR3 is TGTGCCAGCAAATGGACAGGGCTGACTAGCGGGGTCCGAGACGAGCAGTACTTC. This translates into CASKWTGLTSGVRDEQYF.

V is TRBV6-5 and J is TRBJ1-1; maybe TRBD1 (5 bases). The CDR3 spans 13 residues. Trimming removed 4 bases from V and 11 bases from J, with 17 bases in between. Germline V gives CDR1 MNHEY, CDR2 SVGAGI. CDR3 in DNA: TGTGCCAGCAGTTCGCCGCAGGGAAAGGCCGCTTTCTTT. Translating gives CASSSPQGKAAFF.

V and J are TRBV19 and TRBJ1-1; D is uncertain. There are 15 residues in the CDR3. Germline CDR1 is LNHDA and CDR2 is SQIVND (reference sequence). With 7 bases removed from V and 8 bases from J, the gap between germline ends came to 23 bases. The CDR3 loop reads CASTQHSGRNREAFF. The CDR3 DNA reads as TGTGCCAGTACCCAACACTCCGGGAGAAATAGAGAAGCTTTCTTT.

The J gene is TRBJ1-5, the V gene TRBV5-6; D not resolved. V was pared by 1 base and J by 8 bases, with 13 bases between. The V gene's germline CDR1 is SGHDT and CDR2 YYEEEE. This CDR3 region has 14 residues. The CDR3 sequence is CASSLFGPGEPQHF. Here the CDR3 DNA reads TGTGCCAGCAGCTTGTTTGGCCCCGGTGAGCCCCAGCATTTT.

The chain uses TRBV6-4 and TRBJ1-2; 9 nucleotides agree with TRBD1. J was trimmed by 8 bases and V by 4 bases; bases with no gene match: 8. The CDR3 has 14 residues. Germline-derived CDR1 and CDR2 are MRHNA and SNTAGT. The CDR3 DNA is TGTGCCAGCAGTGCGTCGGACAGGGGTGGAGGCTACACCTTC. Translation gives CASSASDRGGGYTF.

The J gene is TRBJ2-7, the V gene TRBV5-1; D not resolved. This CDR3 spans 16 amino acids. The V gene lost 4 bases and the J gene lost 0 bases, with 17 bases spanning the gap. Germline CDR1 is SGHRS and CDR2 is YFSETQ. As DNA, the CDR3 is TGCGCCAGCAGCGACCTCAGTGGGGTCGCCTCCTACGAGCAGTACTTC. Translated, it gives CASSDLSGVASYEQYF.

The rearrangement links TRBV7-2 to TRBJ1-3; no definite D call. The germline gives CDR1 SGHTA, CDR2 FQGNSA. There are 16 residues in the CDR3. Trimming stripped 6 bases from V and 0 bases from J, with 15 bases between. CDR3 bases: TGTGCCAGCAGTTCCCCGGGATGGAACTCTGGAAACACCATATATTTT. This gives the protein CASSSPGWNSGNTIYF.

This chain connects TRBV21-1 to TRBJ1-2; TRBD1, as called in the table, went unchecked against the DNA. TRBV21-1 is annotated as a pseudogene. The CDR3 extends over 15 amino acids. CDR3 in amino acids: CASSKAGQGDYGYTF. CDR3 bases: TGTGCCAGCAGCAAAGCGGGACAGGGGGACTATGGCTACACCTTC.

The CDR3 spells CASSTSGRYEQYF. CDR3 nucleotide sequence: TGTGCCAGCAGTACATCGGGGAGATACGAGCAGTACTTC. This sequence joins TRBV6-2 or TRBV6-3 and TRBJ2-7; D possibly corresponds to TRBD2 (5 bases). The CDR3 is 13 amino acids. V lost 5 bases, J lost 4 bases, and 12 bases lay in between. CDR1 is MNHEY and CDR2 is SVGEGT in the germline V gene.

The CDR3 is CASSLTKGSNQPQHF. CDR3 in DNA: TGTGCCAGCAGCTTAACCAAGGGTAGCAATCAGCCCCAGCATTTT. This chain joins TRBV7-2 and TRBJ1-5; D gene unclear. Germline V gene sequence: CDR1 SGHTA, CDR2 FQGNSA. Trimming removed 2 bases from V and 0 bases from J, with 8 bases in between. CDR3 length: 15 residues.

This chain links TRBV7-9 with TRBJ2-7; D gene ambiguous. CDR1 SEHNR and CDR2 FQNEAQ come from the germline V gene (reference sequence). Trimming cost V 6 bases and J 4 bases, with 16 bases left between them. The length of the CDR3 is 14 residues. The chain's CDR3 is CASRHPYRKYEQYF. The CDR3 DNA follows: TGTGCCAGCAGACACCCTTACCGAAAATACGAGCAGTACTTC.

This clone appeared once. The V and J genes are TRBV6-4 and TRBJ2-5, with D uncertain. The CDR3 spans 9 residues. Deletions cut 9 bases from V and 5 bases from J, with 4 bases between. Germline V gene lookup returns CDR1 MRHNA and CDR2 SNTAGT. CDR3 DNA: TGTGCCAGAAAGGAGACCCAGTACTTC. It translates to CARKETQYF.

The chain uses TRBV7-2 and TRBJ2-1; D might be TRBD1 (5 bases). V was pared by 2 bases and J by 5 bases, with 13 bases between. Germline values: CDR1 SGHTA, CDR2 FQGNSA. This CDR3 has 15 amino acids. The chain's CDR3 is CASSLISRGNNEQFF. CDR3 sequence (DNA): TGTGCCAGCAGCTTAATTTCTAGGGGAAACAATGAGCAGTTCTTC.

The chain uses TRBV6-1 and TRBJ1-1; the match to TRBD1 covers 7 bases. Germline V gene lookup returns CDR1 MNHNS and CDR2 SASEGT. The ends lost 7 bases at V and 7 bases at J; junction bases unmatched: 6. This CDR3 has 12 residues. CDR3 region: CASNLNRGEAFF. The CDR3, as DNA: TGTGCCAGCAACCTAAACAGGGGTGAAGCTTTCTTT.

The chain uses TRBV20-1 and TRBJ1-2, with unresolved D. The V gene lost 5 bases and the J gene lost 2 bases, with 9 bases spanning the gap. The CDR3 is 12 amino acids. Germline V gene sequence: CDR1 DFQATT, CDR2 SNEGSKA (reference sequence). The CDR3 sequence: CSARGGNYGYTF. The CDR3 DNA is TGCAGTGCTCGTGGCGGGAACTATGGCTACACCTTC.

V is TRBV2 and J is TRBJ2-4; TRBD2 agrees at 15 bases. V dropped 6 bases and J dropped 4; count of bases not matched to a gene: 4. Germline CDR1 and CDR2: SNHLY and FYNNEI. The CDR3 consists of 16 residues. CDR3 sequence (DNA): TGTGCCAGCAGGGCGGGACTAGCGGGGGGAAAAAACATTCAGTACTTC. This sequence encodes CASRAGLAGGKNIQYF.

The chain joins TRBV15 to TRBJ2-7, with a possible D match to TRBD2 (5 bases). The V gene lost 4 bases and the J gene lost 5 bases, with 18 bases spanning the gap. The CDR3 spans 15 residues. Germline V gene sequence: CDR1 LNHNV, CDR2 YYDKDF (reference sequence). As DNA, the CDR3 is TGTGCCACCAGCAAGAAAACGAGGGAGTTCGACGAGCAGTACTTC. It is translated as CATSKKTREFDEQYF.

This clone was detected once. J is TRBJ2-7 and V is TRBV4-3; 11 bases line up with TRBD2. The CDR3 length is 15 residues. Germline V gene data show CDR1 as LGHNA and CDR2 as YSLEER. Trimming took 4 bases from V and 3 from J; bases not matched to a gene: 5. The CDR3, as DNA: TGCGCCAGCAGCCGGGGGACTAGCGGATACTACGAGCAGTACTTC. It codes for CASSRGTSGYYEQYF.

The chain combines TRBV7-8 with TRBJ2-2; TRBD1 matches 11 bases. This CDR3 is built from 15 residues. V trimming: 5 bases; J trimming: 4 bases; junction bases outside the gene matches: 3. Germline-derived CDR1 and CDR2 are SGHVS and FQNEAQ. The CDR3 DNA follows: TGTGCCAGCAGCCGAGGGACAGGGGGCACCGGGGAGCTGTTTTTT. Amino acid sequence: CASSRGTGGTGELFF.